This TCR beta chain was sequenced in a study of blood T cells in healthy people across ages. Overall study: The template switching approach captured approximately one barcoded beta molecule for every two T cells. Regarding the study as a whole: The percentage of naive T cells correlated strongly with TCR beta diversity.

Using a J-beta primer mix together with a sample-barcoded 5' primer, a second PCR was run for about 6 to 11 cycles. Via MiXCR, TCRdb re-called the 5' RACE reads, giving one row per CDR3 protein. The sample has over 600,000 distinct CDR3 sequences, 20% to 25% seen once. This clonotype was seen more than once but under ten times. Its antigen is currently unknown. Trimming stripped 4 bases from V and 0 bases from J, with 22 bases between. The length of the CDR3 is 18 residues. The germline gives CDR1 MNHEY, CDR2 SVGEGT. Sequenced sample: blood. V and J are TRBV6-2 or TRBV6-3 and TRBJ2-7, with D possibly matching TRBD2 (6 bases). This sequence originates from a man in his 70s in good health. The CDR3 DNA reads TGTGCCAGCAGTTCCGGCGAATCTTTAAGGCGGGACTCCTACGAGCAGTACTTC. Its protein is CASSSGESLRRDSYEQYF.